What follows are 13 T cell receptor beta chains derived from one specimen sequenced in a study of CD4 T cells in relation to SARS-CoV-2 and coronaviruses. CD4+ T cells from unexposed donors were obtained before the COVID-19 pandemic (2011-2018). The data were produced by immunoSEQ multiplex PCR, yet TCRdb's version contains in-frame clones alone and is incomplete. The repertoire holds tens of thousands of clones, with more than 85% as singletons. Sequences were obtained from naive CD4+ T cells from PBMCs. The subset: naive CD4+ T cells isolated by negative enrichment. Receptors originate from a human donor in good health.

This chain joins TRBV19 and TRBJ2-1; TRBD2 aligns across 15 bases. CDR1 and CDR2 from the germline V gene are LNHDA and SQIVND (reference sequence). Trimming took 7 bases from V and 9 from J; bases not matched to a gene: 13. The CDR3 extends over 17 amino acids. CDR3 region: CASTTGLAGGSGFEQFF. The CDR3 region has the DNA TGTGCCAGTACCACGGGACTAGCGGGAGGTTCAGGGTTTGAGCAGTTCTTC.

V usage is TRBV6-7 and J usage is TRBJ1-3; tentatively, D is TRBD1 (6 bases). TRBV6-7 is designated an ORF whose function remains uncertain. The V and J ends lost 7 bases and 4 bases respectively, with 17 bases between them. This CDR3 region has 15 residues. The DNA for the CDR3 is TGTGCCAGCACGTCTACCGGGGGCCGGGGAAACACCATATATTTT. Protein sequence: CASTSTGGRGNTIYF.

This rearrangement joins TRBV21-1 to TRBJ1-4. TRBV21-1 is listed as a pseudogene. CDR3 length equals 15 residues. CDR3 protein: CASSSPRATNEKLFF. CDR3 coding DNA: TGTGCCAGCAGCTCCCCACGGGCAACTAATGAAAAACTGTTTTTT.

The chain carries TRBV9 and TRBJ2-5; 7 bases line up with TRBD1. CDR1 is SGDLS, CDR2 YYNGEE, per germline. This CDR3 region has 15 residues. With V trimmed by 4 bases and J by 2 bases, 8 bases remained unmatched. The CDR3 sequence is CASSLGGRGQETQYF. The CDR3 DNA sequence: TGTGCCAGCAGCCTAGGCGGCAGGGGGCAAGAGACCCAGTACTTC.

This rearrangement joins TRBV5-6 to TRBJ1-2, with D tentatively TRBD1 (6 bases). Germline CDR1 and CDR2: SGHDT and YYEEEE. V was shortened by 3 bases and J by 4 bases, with 22 bases between the two germline ends. The CDR3 length is 17 residues. As DNA, the CDR3 is TGTGCCAGCAGCTGGGCGTGGGGGCCCGCACGGGCCTATGGCTACACCTTC. Translating it yields CASSWAWGPARAYGYTF.

The rearrangement joins TRBV15 to TRBJ1-4, with D perhaps TRBD1 (5 bases). Trimming left V 0 bases short and J 8 bases short, with 22 bases between. Looked up from germline, CDR1 is LNHNV and CDR2 is YYDKDF (reference sequence). The CDR3 is 18 residues long. The CDR3 protein is CATSRDKARGGLGEKLFF. The CDR3 nucleotides read TGTGCCACCAGCAGAGATAAGGCTCGTGGGGGGTTGGGGGAAAAACTGTTTTTT.

The V gene is TRBV7-9, the J gene TRBJ2-1; no reliable D call. V lost 3 bases and J lost 4, with 1 base in between. Germline CDR1 is SEHNR and CDR2 is FQNEAQ (reference sequence). This CDR3 is 11 amino acids long. The CDR3 DNA reads TGTGCCAGCAGCTTTTACAATGAGCAGTTCTTC. This translates into CASSFYNEQFF.

In this sample, this clone turned up once. The J gene is TRBJ1-5, the V gene TRBV19, with D unresolved. The CDR3 runs to 12 residues. V lost 8 bases to trimming and J lost 7 bases, with 12 bases between them. Germline-derived CDR1 and CDR2 are LNHDA and SQIVND (reference sequence). CDR3 sequence reads: CASSMQEQPQHF. The DNA of the CDR3 is TGTGCCAGTTCGATGCAGGAGCAGCCCCAGCATTTT.

The V call is TRBV28, the J call TRBJ2-3; 11 bases are shared with TRBD2. CDR1 and CDR2 from the germline V gene are MDHEN and SYDVKM. V lost 6 bases and J lost 2; bases outside the gene matches: 7. The CDR3 runs to 16 residues. CDR3 amino acids: CASSPLAGGDTDTQYF. In DNA form, the CDR3 reads TGTGCCAGCAGCCCTCTAGCGGGAGGAGACACAGATACGCAGTATTTT.

This chain connects TRBV7-9 to TRBJ2-1; D may be TRBD1 or TRBD2 (5 bases each). Trimming shortened V by 1 base and J by 3 bases, and 10 bases separated the two germline ends. CDR1 is SEHNR and CDR2 is FQNEAQ in the germline V gene (reference sequence). This CDR3 is built from 15 residues. CDR3: CASSLGGKLYNEQFF. For the CDR3, the DNA is TGTGCCAGCAGCTTAGGGGGGAAACTCTACAATGAGCAGTTCTTC.

The V call is TRBV3-1 (or the pseudogene TRBV3-2), the J call TRBJ1-1; D gene uncertain. V was clipped by 4 bases and J by 0 bases, with 9 bases between them. CDR1 is LGHDT, CDR2 YNNKEL, per germline (reference sequence). The CDR3 is 14 residues long. The CDR3 DNA is TGTGCCAGCAGCCTCGACACGGTGAACACTGAAGCTTTCTTT. This codes for CASSLDTVNTEAFF.

This chain joins TRBV5-1 and TRBJ2-1; no clear D. This CDR3 is 16 amino acids long. Trimming stripped 1 base from V and 0 bases from J, with 11 bases between. Germline-derived CDR1 and CDR2 are SGHRS and YFSETQ. In nucleotides, the CDR3 is TGCGCCAGCAGCTTGCAACAGCTAGGCTCCTACAATGAGCAGTTCTTC. It is translated as CASSLQQLGSYNEQFF.

This clone was observed a few times. The chain uses TRBV4-2 and TRBJ2-7, with D hard to call. The CDR3 loop spans 14 amino acids. CDR1 and CDR2 (germline): LGHNA, YNFKEQ. V was trimmed by 3 bases and J by 1 base, leaving 10 bases between them. The CDR3, as DNA: TGTGCCAGCAGCCAGGAGACACAATCCTACGAGCAGTACTTC. It codes for CASSQETQSYEQYF.